This entry lists 21 T cell receptor beta chains sequenced from one sample in a study of T-cell memory formation after mild COVID-19. Via MiXCR, TCRdb re-called the 5' RACE reads, giving one row per CDR3 protein. The table records approximately 250,000 distinct CDR3 sequences, 15% to 20% of them present only once. The material sequenced was PBMCs or a T cell subset sorted from them (not recorded which). The receptors shown here come from a man in his late teens or twenties who had mild COVID-19 (a few samples of this study predate the infection). Cell type and time point are not known.

V is TRBV7-2 and J is TRBJ2-3; TRBD2 aligns across 11 bases. In germline, CDR1 is SGHTA, CDR2 FQGNSA. Germline trimming cut 2 bases from V and 2 bases from J; bases unmatched to any gene: 9. CDR3 length: 18 residues. CDR3 protein: CASSLPSTTSGDTDTQYF. The CDR3 DNA reads TGTGCCAGCAGCTTACCCTCGACGACTAGCGGGGACACAGATACGCAGTATTTT.

The chain uses TRBV2 and TRBJ1-5; no definite D call. Germline CDR1 reads SNHLY; CDR2 reads FYNNEI. V lost 5 bases, J lost 4 bases, and 12 bases lay in between. The CDR3 is made up of 14 amino acids. Here the CDR3 DNA reads TGTGCCAGCAGTCCCATGGGAGTGAATCAGCCCCAGCATTTT. This encodes CASSPMGVNQPQHF. The variable domain in full, completed from reference TRBV2 and TRBJ1-5, reads EPEVTQTPSHQVTQMGQEVILRCVPISNHLYFYWYRQILGQKVEFLVSFYNNEISEKSEIFDDQFSVERPDGSNFTLKIRSTKLEDSAMYFCASSPMGVNQPQHFGDGTRLSIL.

The chain has TRBV6-2 or TRBV6-3 and TRBJ2-1; D not certain. CDR1 is MNHEY and CDR2 is SVGEGT in the germline V gene. Trimming shortened V by 1 base and J by 6 bases, and 4 bases separated the two germline ends. This CDR3 spans 12 amino acids. The CDR3 reads CASSYWGNEQFF. For the CDR3, the DNA is TGTGCCAGCAGTTACTGGGGCAATGAGCAGTTCTTC.

In this sample, this clonotype turned up a few times. This sequence joins TRBV28 and TRBJ2-5; 8 bases fit TRBD2. The V and J ends lost 4 bases and 0 bases, in that order; junction bases with no gene match: 10. CDR3 length: 17 residues. Germline CDR1 MDHEN, CDR2 SYDVKM. The CDR3 coding sequence is TGTGCCAGCAGTTACCCCTCGGTAGCGGGGTACCAAGAGACCCAGTACTTC. This encodes CASSYPSVAGYQETQYF.

This clonotype was observed a few times. The CDR3 nucleotides read TGTGCCAGCAGTTTAATCTCGGGAAGCTATGGCTACACCTTC. This gives the protein CASSLISGSYGYTF. The chain employs TRBV12-3 or TRBV12-4 and TRBJ1-2, with D hard to call. The CDR3 contains 14 residues. Trimming left V 2 bases short and J 4 bases short, with 11 bases between.

The V call is TRBV11-3, the J call TRBJ1-2, with D possibly TRBD1 on 5 matching bases. The germline CDR1 and CDR2 sequences are SGHNT and YENEEA. CDR3 length: 12 residues. V lost 5 bases and J lost 8, with 12 bases in between. The CDR3 spells CASSPRVGGYTF. CDR3 coding DNA: TGTGCCAGCAGCCCCAGGGTCGGCGGCTACACCTTC.

The table lists this clonotype with a few counts. This chain joins TRBV10-3 and TRBJ2-3; perhaps TRBD2 as D (6 bases). The CDR3 is made up of 14 amino acids. V shed 8 bases and J shed 2 bases, with 14 bases lying between them. Germline V gene lookup returns CDR1 ENHRY and CDR2 SYGVKD. The CDR3 region has the DNA TGTGCCATCGGGGGAGGACGGCTCACAGATACGCAGTATTTT. This encodes CAIGGGRLTDTQYF.

Ten or more counts support this clonotype. The V and J genes are TRBV24-1 and TRBJ2-5; the D is unclear. Germline V lookup: CDR1 KGHDR, CDR2 SFDVKD. Trimming stripped 9 bases from V and 3 bases from J, with 7 bases between. The CDR3 is made up of 11 amino acids. CDR3 sequence (DNA): TGTGCCACCCCTAGAGAAGAGACCCAGTACTTC. Protein sequence: CATPREETQYF.

The chain has TRBV4-1 and TRBJ2-1; D is perhaps TRBD1 (5 bases). Germline V gives CDR1 MGHRA, CDR2 YSYEKL. Trimming shortened V by 0 bases and J by 7 bases, and 16 bases separated the two germline ends. The CDR3 length is 16 residues. In nucleotides, the CDR3 is TGCGCCAGCAGCCAAGAACGGGTTAAAGGGGCAAATGAGCAGTTCTTC. Encoded protein: CASSQERVKGANEQFF.

This clonotype was detected only a few times. This chain uses TRBV20-1 with TRBJ2-7, with D perhaps assigned TRBD1 or TRBD2 (5 bases each). Germline CDR1 is DFQATT and CDR2 is SNEGSKA (reference sequence). The CDR3 extends over 15 amino acids. With 4 bases removed from V and 3 bases from J, the gap between germline ends came to 19 bases. CDR3 region: CSATPRGAPFYEQYV. The CDR3 DNA sequence: TGCAGTGCTACCCCGAGAGGGGCTCCCTTCTACGAGCAGTACGTC.

The chain joins TRBV20-1 to TRBJ2-7, with 10 bases identical to TRBD2. J was trimmed by 3 bases and V by 2 bases; bases with no gene match: 1. This CDR3 has 13 residues. Germline values: CDR1 DFQATT, CDR2 SNEGSKA (reference sequence). The DNA of the CDR3 is TGCAGTGCTAGACTAGCGGGGGTCTACGAGCAGTACGTC. This translates into CSARLAGVYEQYV.

This chain connects TRBV10-3 to TRBJ1-1; a possible D gene is TRBD1 (5 bases). V lost 2 bases to trimming and J lost 4 bases, with 17 bases between them. The germline V gene has CDR1 ENHRY and CDR2 SYGVKD. This CDR3 spans 16 amino acids. CDR3 protein: CAISEKGRGQGTEAFF. CDR3 nucleotide sequence: TGTGCCATCAGTGAGAAAGGACGGGGCCAAGGCACTGAAGCTTTCTTT.

The rearrangement uses TRBV5-1 and TRBJ2-7; 8 bases are shared with TRBD1. This CDR3 has 14 amino acids. Trimming cost V 7 bases and J 4 bases; bases outside gene matches: 10. CDR1 and CDR2 from the germline V gene are SGHRS and YFSETQ. In DNA form, the CDR3 reads TGCGCCAGCTCGCCAGGGGGCGAAGCTTACGAGCAGTACTTC. Amino acid sequence: CASSPGGEAYEQYF.

On this clonotype: This may come from a read error, since a much larger clone is one base off. The V gene is TRBV3-1, the J gene TRBJ2-7; 9 bases agree with TRBD1. This CDR3 is 14 amino acids long. Trimming at V came to 6 bases and at J to 2 bases, leaving 5 bases not matched to a gene. Per the germline V gene, CDR1 is LGHDT and CDR2 is YNNKEL (reference sequence). For the CDR3, the DNA is TGTGCCAGCAGACCCGGGACAGGGCCCTACGAGCAGTACTTC. As protein: CASRPGTGPYEQYF.

This chain connects TRBV29-1 to TRBJ2-3; D is undetermined. The CDR3 extends over 11 amino acids. The V end was cut by 2 bases, the J end by 3 bases, with 3 bases between. The germline V gene encodes CDR1 SQVTM and CDR2 ANQGSEA. The CDR3 bases are TGCAGCGTTGAACTGACAGATACGCAGTATTTT. Translation gives CSVELTDTQYF.

This clonotype was detected many times. V usage is TRBV7-8 and J usage is TRBJ2-7; tentative D call: TRBD1 (6 bases). CDR3 length equals 15 residues. The germline gives CDR1 SGHVS, CDR2 FQNEAQ. V lost 1 base and J lost 1, with 11 bases in between. Written as DNA, the CDR3 is TGTGCCAGCAGCTTAGTACAGGGTCCGTCCTACGAGCAGTACGTC. It is translated as CASSLVQGPSYEQYV.

This clonotype was detected only a few times. The chain employs TRBV5-6 and TRBJ2-3; possibly TRBD2 for D (5 bases). The CDR3 spans 14 residues. Germline V gene data show CDR1 as SGHDT and CDR2 as YYEEEE. V lost 4 bases and J 8 bases, leaving 17 bases between the germline ends. This chain's CDR3 is CASSRTVGRATQYF. For the CDR3, the DNA is TGTGCCAGCAGCCGGACTGTTGGAAGGGCTACGCAGTATTTT.

This clonotype was counted many times. The V gene is TRBV30, the J gene TRBJ2-5; possibly TRBD2 for D (6 bases). There are 12 residues in the CDR3. V lost 5 bases, J lost 1 base, and 8 bases lay in between. From germline, CDR1 is GTSNPN and CDR2 SVGIG (reference sequence). The CDR3 here is CAWREPQETQYF. The CDR3 bases are TGTGCCTGGCGGGAGCCCCAAGAGACCCAGTACTTC.

In this sample, this clonotype turned up many times. This chain uses TRBV4-2 with TRBJ2-7; D ambiguous. Germline lookup yields CDR1 LGHNA and CDR2 YNFKEQ. This CDR3 region has 15 residues. The ends were cut back, 0 bases at V and 2 bases at J, with 11 bases in the middle. The CDR3 nucleotides read TGTGCCAGCAGCCAAGAAAGCCACGGAGCCTACGAGCAGTACTTC. Its translation: CASSQESHGAYEQYF.

This clonotype appeared a few times. Here the CDR3 DNA reads TGCGCCAGCAGCCAAGAGGGTCTCACAGATACGCAGTATTTT. Translation: CASSQEGLTDTQYF. The chain uses TRBV4-3 and TRBJ2-3, with D unclear. Germline assignment: CDR1 LGHNA and CDR2 YSLEER. The length of the CDR3 is 14 residues. Trimming removed 0 bases at V and 2 bases at J, with 6 bases between.

There are a few counts of this clonotype. V gene TRBV11-2 combines with J gene TRBJ1-3, with D possibly being TRBD1 (5 bases). CDR1 is SGHAT and CDR2 is FQNNGV in the germline V gene. V lost 2 bases, J lost 7 bases, and 9 bases lay in between. The CDR3 extends over 13 amino acids. The CDR3 DNA sequence: TGTGCCAGCAGCTTACCAGGGCGGAACACCATATATTTT. Translating it yields CASSLPGRNTIYF.